This T cell receptor (beta chain) emerged from a study of cytomegalovirus exposure and HLA in healthy donors. Findings and caveats of the study: Most subjects had HLA-A and HLA-B alleles reportedly predicted accurately by TCR beta sequences. Sequence variants that were highly shared formed a cluster that was likely a sequencing artifact.

PCR primers comprised 60 Vbeta and 13 Jbeta primers. Authors' methods: About 10 million of about 88 million unique TCR beta chains were shared, per a later count. Assay: immunoSEQ multiplex PCR; the TCRdb copy retains only in-frame clones and omits some. V and J calls plus clone size are reproduced from that table; the DNA served to infer D and trimming. This table has roughly 84,000 clones, about 80% appearing once. On this clone: Its target is unknown.

Whereas donors were nominally healthy upon sampling, unrecorded immune exposures were probable. Germline CDR1 reads SGHRS; CDR2 reads YFSETQ. Deletions cut 2 bases from V and 6 bases from J, with 21 bases between. The CDR3 has 16 residues. The source of this sequence is a man aged 50 or older in good health and CMV-seronegative. This chain joins TRBV5-1 and TRBJ2-7, with D tentatively TRBD1 (6 bases). The sample taken for sequencing was PBMCs. This CDR3 is CASSFEDNRVSGEQYF. Here the CDR3 DNA reads TGCGCCAGCAGCTTTGAGGACAACAGGGTTTCGGGCGAGCAGTACTTC. Drawing the rest from reference TRBV5-1 and TRBJ2-7, the complete variable domain is KAGVTQTPRYLIKTRGQQVTLSCSPISGHRSVSWYQQTPGQGLQFLFEYFSETQRNKGNFPGRFSGRQFSNSRSEMNVSTLELGDSALYLCASSFEDNRVSGEQYFGPGTRLTVT.